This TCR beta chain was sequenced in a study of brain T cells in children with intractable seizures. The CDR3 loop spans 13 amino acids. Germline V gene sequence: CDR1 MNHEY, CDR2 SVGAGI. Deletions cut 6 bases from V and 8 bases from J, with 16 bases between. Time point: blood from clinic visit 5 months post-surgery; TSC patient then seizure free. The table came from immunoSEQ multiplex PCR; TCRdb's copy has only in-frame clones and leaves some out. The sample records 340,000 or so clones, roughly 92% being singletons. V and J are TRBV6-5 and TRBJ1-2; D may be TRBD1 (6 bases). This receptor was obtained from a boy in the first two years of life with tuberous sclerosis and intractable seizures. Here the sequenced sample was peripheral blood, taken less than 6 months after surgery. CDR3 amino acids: CASRFDRFRGYTF. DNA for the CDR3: TGTGCCAGCAGATTCGACAGGTTCAGGGGCTACACCTTC.